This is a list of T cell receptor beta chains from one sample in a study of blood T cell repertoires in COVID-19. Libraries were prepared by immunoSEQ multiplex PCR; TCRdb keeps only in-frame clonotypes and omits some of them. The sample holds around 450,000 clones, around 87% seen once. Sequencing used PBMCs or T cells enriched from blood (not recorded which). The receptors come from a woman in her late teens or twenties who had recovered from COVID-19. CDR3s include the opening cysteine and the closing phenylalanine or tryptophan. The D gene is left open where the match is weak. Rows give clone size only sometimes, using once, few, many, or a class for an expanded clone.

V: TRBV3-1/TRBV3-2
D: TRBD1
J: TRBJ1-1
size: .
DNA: TGTGCCAGCAGCCAATCCCCGGGACAGGGGGAGAACACTGAAGCTTTCTTT
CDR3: CASSQSPGQGENTEAFF

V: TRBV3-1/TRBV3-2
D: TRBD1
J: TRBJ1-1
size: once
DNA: TGTGCCAGCAGCAGAGTCCCGGGACAGGGAGAAGCTTTCTTT
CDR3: CASSRVPGQGEAFF

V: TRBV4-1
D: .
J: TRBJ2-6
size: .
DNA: TGCGCCAGCAGCCTTTCCCCCTTAAACGTCCTGACTTTC
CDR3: CASSLSPLNVLTF

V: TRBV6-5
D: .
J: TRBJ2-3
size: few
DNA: TGTGCCAGCAAAGAACTTCTGGGCACAGATACGCAGTATTTT
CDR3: CASKELLGTDTQYF

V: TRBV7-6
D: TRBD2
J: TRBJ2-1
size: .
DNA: TGTGCCAGCAGCTTAAATCCCCTAGCGGGGTATAGCAATGAGCAGTTCTTC
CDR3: CASSLNPLAGYSNEQFF

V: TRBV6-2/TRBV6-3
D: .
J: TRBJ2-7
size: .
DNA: TGTGCCAGCAGTGGGGGCAGCCCAGCTTACGAGCAGTACTTC
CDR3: CASSGGSPAYEQYF

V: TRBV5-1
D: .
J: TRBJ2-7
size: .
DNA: TGCGCCAGCACCCCGGGACTGACAACCTACGAGCAGTACTTC
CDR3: CASTPGLTTYEQYF

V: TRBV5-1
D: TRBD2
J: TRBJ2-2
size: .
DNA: TGCGCCAGCAGCACAGGACTAGGGCGGGCAGCCGGGGAGCTGTTTTTT
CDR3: CASSTGLGRAAGELFF

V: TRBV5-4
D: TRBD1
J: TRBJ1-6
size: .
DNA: TGTGCCAGCAGCCAACGACAGGGTGGTGTCTCACCCCTCCACTTT
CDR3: CASSQRQGGVSPLHF

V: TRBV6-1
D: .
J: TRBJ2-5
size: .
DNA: TGTGCCAGCAGTGAAACTGTCGGGGAGACCCAGTACTTC
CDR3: CASSETVGETQYF

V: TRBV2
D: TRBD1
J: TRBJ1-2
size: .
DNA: TGTGCCAGCAGTGCCTTGACAGGGGTTGTTGGCGGCTACACCTTC
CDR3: CASSALTGVVGGYTF

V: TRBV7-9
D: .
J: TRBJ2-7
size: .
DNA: TGTGCCAGCAGCACCCGACAGGAACACTACGAGCAGTACTTC
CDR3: CASSTRQEHYEQYF

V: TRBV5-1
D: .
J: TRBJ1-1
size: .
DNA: TGCGCCAGCAGCTTAACATCTGGGACACTCCATAAAGCTTTCTTT
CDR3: CASSLTSGTLHKAFF

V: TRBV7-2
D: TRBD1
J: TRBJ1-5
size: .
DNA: TGTGCCAGCAGTTCTTTCCTCGACAGGGGACAACAGCCCCAGCATTTT
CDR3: CASSSFLDRGQQPQHF

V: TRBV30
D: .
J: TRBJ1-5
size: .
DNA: TGTGCCTGGAGTCCTACAGCGGGCAATCAGCCCCAGCATTTT
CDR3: CAWSPTAGNQPQHF

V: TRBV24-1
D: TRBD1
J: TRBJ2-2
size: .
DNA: TGTGCCACCAGTGATTCCCTCCGCCCCCGGACAGGGGGCTTTACCGGGGAGCTGTTTTTT
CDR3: CATSDSLRPRTGGFTGELFF

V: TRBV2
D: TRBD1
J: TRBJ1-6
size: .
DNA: TGTGCCAGCAAGGGGGGACAGGAGAATTCACCCCTCCACTTT
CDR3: CASKGGQENSPLHF

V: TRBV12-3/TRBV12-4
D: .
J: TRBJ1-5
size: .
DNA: TGTGCCATCGGGGGGCAAGATCAGCCCCAGCATTTT
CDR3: CAIGGQDQPQHF

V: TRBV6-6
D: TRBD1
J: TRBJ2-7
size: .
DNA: TGTGCCAGCAGGGACAGGGAGCCCGACGAGCAGTACTTC
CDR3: CASRDREPDEQYF

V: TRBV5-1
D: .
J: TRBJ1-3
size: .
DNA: TGCGCCAGCAGCTTGAATCCGACGGGGGGAAACACCATATATTTT
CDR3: CASSLNPTGGNTIYF

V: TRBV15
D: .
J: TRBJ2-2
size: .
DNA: TGTGCCACCAGCAGAGGAGGTGGTTCCGGGGAGCTGTTTTTT
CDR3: CATSRGGGSGELFF

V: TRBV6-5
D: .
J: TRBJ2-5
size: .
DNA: TGTGCCAGCAGACGACCGGAGGGGGAGACCCAGTACTTC
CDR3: CASRRPEGETQYF

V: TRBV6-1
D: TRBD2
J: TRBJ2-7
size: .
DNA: TGTGCCAGCAGTGTAGATGGGAGGGCGAACTCCTACGAGCAGTACTTC
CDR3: CASSVDGRANSYEQYF

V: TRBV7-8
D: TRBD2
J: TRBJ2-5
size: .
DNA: TGTGCCAGCAGCCCGAGGGGACTAGCGGGGGGGAAGTACCAAGAGACCCAGTACTTC
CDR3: CASSPRGLAGGKYQETQYF